One T cell receptor (beta chain) is described in this entry. Its antigen is still unknown. The data were taken from a study of cytomegalovirus exposure and HLA in healthy donors. The CDR3 loop spans 15 amino acids. CDR1 is LNHDA, CDR2 SQIVND, per germline (reference sequence). The J segment lost 5 bases and the V segment lost 5 bases, leaving 11 bases of the junction unmatched. The study, taken as a whole, reports: In vitro confirmation showed a few CMV-associated chains to be CMV antigen specific. About 150 TCR beta chains were listed as cytomegalovirus-associated. According to reports, the classifier identified cytomegalovirus status with high specificity and sensitivity.

Measured with immunoSEQ multiplex PCR; TCRdb has only the in-frame clones, and not every one. The sample yields under 200,000 clones, less than 95% seen once. The chain joins TRBV19 to TRBJ2-5; 7 positions match TRBD2. The sample taken for sequencing was PBMCs. The clonotype was recovered from a woman between 18 and 29 years old in good health and CMV-seropositive. The CDR3 reads CASSFKRGWGETQYF. DNA of the CDR3: TGTGCCAGTAGTTTCAAGCGGGGATGGGGCGAGACCCAGTACTTC.